This T cell receptor (beta chain) was captured in a study of cytomegalovirus exposure and HLA in healthy donors. The length of the CDR3 is 15 residues. The ends were cut back, 4 bases at V and 4 bases at J, with 17 bases in the middle. Germline CDR1 and CDR2: SGHRS and YFSETQ. The PCR used 60 Vbeta and 13 Jbeta primers. The repertoire was sequenced with immunoSEQ multiplex PCR; TCRdb's copy has only in-frame clones and lacks some. The data hold 100,000 to 150,000 clones, with about four fifths observed a single time. This clone showed up just a few times. Its antigen is currently unknown. Study conclusions and caveats: Prior analysis indicated that the majority of TCR beta V segments exhibited productivity approximately 87% or approximately 30% of the time.

The J gene is TRBJ2-5, the V gene TRBV5-1, with D unclear. The sequence came from a woman aged 45-65 years in good health and CMV-seropositive. Sequencing was carried out using PBMCs. CDR3 in DNA: TGCGCCAGCAGCCTTTCGGGTTCTCCGGGAGAGACCCAGTACTTC. This gives the protein CASSLSGSPGETQYF.